This T cell receptor (beta chain) was obtained from a study of blood T cell repertoires in COVID-19. Background on the study: Some COVID-19 samples were acute and others convalescent; all came from the United States, Italy and Spain. The analysed material was cDNA or gDNA that came from T cells, B-cell-depleted T cells, or PBMCs.

The V gene lost 2 bases and the J gene lost 5 bases, with 12 bases spanning the gap. The length of the CDR3 is 14 residues. Germline V lookup: CDR1 KGHSH, CDR2 LQKENI. The study recruited people aged 18 to 89 years across under 25 US areas. Original handling: Quantification of nucleated cells was approximated via reference gene primer amplification. Method: immunoSEQ multiplex PCR; TCRdb's copy keeps in-frame clones and lacks some. Clonal size and the V and J genes are those of that table, whereas D and trimming came from the DNA. The sample has 150,000 to 200,000 clones, under 80% seen once. This clone was seen only a few times.

The TCR comes from a woman in her forties or fifties with acute COVID-19. The chain couples TRBV18 to TRBJ1-2, with a weak D call TRBD1 (6 bases). Input material: PBMCs or T cells enriched from blood (not recorded which). The CDR3 bases are TGTGCCAGCTCACCAGGGGAAGGGACATATGGCTACACCTTC. Its protein product is CASSPGEGTYGYTF.